These 16 T cell receptor beta chains were all obtained from the same sample, sequenced in a study of blood T cell repertoires in COVID-19. Clones were read by immunoSEQ multiplex PCR, and TCRdb kept only the in-frame ones, dropping some. Of approximately 300,000 clones in the sample, roughly 89% were seen once. The sequenced sample was PBMCs or T cells enriched from blood (not recorded which). The receptors were sampled from a woman younger than 45 who had recovered from COVID-19.

V and J are TRBV15 and TRBJ2-7, with 8 bases fitting TRBD1. J lost 6 bases, V lost 8 bases, and 3 bases had no gene match. This CDR3 has 11 amino acids. Germline CDR1 and CDR2: LNHNV and YYDKDF (reference sequence). In DNA form, the CDR3 reads TGTGCCACCCAGGGGGCGACCGAGCAGTACTTC. Its protein is CATQGATEQYF.

The gene calls are TRBV18 and TRBJ2-7; D uncertain. The CDR3 totals 15 residues. The V gene lost 2 bases and the J gene lost 0 bases, with 11 bases spanning the gap. Germline V lookup: CDR1 KGHSH, CDR2 LQKENI. The CDR3 here is CASSPVTVSSYEQYF. CDR3 bases: TGTGCCAGCTCACCAGTAACAGTCTCCTCCTACGAGCAGTACTTC.

The chain carries TRBV14 and TRBJ1-6, with D unresolved. The CDR3 has 17 amino acids. Trimming stripped 0 bases from V and 7 bases from J, with 16 bases between. Looked up from germline, CDR1 is SGHDN and CDR2 is FVKESK. CDR3 region: CASSQDNRNLPNSPLHF. In nucleotides, the CDR3 is TGTGCCAGCAGCCAAGATAACCGAAACTTACCGAATTCACCCCTCCACTTT.

The J gene is TRBJ2-7, the V gene TRBV4-2; 11 nucleotides line up with TRBD2. The CDR3 contains 17 residues. Trimming removed 5 bases from V and 4 bases from J; junction bases left unmatched: 13. The germline CDR1 and CDR2 sequences are LGHNA and YNFKEQ. CDR3 sequence reads: CASSTSSGTSGSYEQYF. Written as DNA, the CDR3 is TGTGCCAGCAGCACCTCCTCGGGAACTAGCGGGAGTTACGAGCAGTACTTC.

This sequence joins TRBV2 and TRBJ1-1, with a tentative D call TRBD1 (5 bases). The CDR3 spans 13 residues. Trimming removed 11 bases from V and 4 bases from J, with 17 bases in between. Germline V gene lookup returns CDR1 SNHLY and CDR2 FYNNEI. The CDR3: CASIEQGVTEAFF. The CDR3 coding sequence is TGTGCCTCGATAGAGCAGGGTGTCACTGAAGCTTTCTTT.

This chain connects TRBV12-3 or TRBV12-4 to TRBJ2-7, with a tentative D call TRBD2 (6 bases). With 6 bases removed from V and 3 bases from J, the gap between germline ends came to 12 bases. There are 13 residues in the CDR3. The CDR3 DNA sequence: TGTGCCAGCAGGGACTATACGAGCTACGAGCAGTACTTC. Encoded protein: CASRDYTSYEQYF.

Turning to this clone: This same CDR3 is encoded by further DNA sequences in the sample. The chain recombines TRBV28 with TRBJ1-1; unclear D gene. CDR1 MDHEN and CDR2 SYDVKM come from the germline V gene. CDR3 length: 13 amino acids. The V and J ends lost 5 bases and 4 bases respectively, with 11 bases between them. The CDR3 protein is CASSPTGGTEAFF. For the CDR3, the DNA is TGTGCCAGCAGTCCCACGGGTGGCACTGAAGCTTTCTTT. Full variable domain (rest looked up from reference TRBV28 and TRBJ1-1): DVKVTQSSRYLVKRTGEKVFLECVQDMDHENMFWYRQDPGLGLRLIYFSYDVKMKEKGDIPEGYSVSREKKERFSLILESASTNQTSMYLCASSPTGGTEAFFGQGTRLTVV.

The chain links TRBV6-2 or TRBV6-3 to TRBJ2-7, with 7 bases identical to TRBD2. This CDR3 has 16 amino acids. Trimming removed 0 bases from V and 2 bases from J; junction bases left unmatched: 7. Germline CDR1 and CDR2: MNHEY and SVGEGT. CDR3 DNA: TGTGCCAGCAGTTACTCGTTGCGGCGGGGGACCTACGAGCAGTACTTC. This codes for CASSYSLRRGTYEQYF.

The J gene is TRBJ2-7, the V gene TRBV5-1; 7 bases match TRBD1. V lost 4 bases and J lost 3; bases outside the gene matches: 13. Germline values: CDR1 SGHRS, CDR2 YFSETQ. The CDR3 contains 16 residues. The CDR3: CASSATQGVLLYEQYF. The DNA of the CDR3 is TGCGCCAGCAGCGCCACGCAGGGGGTCCTCCTCTACGAGCAGTACTTC.

The chain recombines TRBV4-2 with TRBJ2-1, with unresolved D. Germline CDR1 reads LGHNA; CDR2 reads YNFKEQ. The CDR3 sequence is 17 residues long. The V gene lost 0 bases and the J gene lost 2 bases, with 14 bases spanning the gap. CDR3 sequence: CASSQDEANSAYNEQFF. The CDR3 DNA is TGTGCCAGCAGCCAAGATGAAGCGAACTCGGCCTACAATGAGCAGTTCTTC.

This clone has just a few counts. The chain employs TRBV5-1 and TRBJ2-5; D perhaps matches TRBD2 (6 bases). V was cut by 1 base and J by 2 bases, with 15 bases left in between. CDR1 is SGHRS and CDR2 is YFSETQ in the germline V gene. CDR3 length equals 16 residues. The CDR3 DNA is TGCGCCAGCAGCTTGCGCGTTGGAGGGGCACAAGAGACCCAGTACTTC. Protein: CASSLRVGGAQETQYF.

This clone was seen once. The chain joins TRBV27 to TRBJ2-6, with 11 bases aligning to TRBD2. In germline, CDR1 is MNHEY, CDR2 SMNVEV (reference sequence). CDR3 size: 17 residues. J gave up 0 bases and V 6 bases, and 4 bases lay outside the gene matches. For the CDR3, the DNA is TGTGCCAGCAGGTTTAGCGGGAGGGCCTCTGGGGCCAACGTCCTGACTTTC. Translation gives CASRFSGRASGANVLTF.

The chain recombines TRBV27 with TRBJ1-2; D perhaps matches TRBD1 (6 bases). The CDR3 loop spans 14 amino acids. Germline lookup yields CDR1 MNHEY and CDR2 SMNVEV (reference sequence). V was pared by 6 bases and J by 2 bases, with 13 bases between. The CDR3: CASRSLDRNYGYTF. DNA for the CDR3: TGTGCCAGCAGATCTTTAGACAGGAACTATGGCTACACCTTC.

V is TRBV7-2 and J is TRBJ2-1; 11 bases match TRBD2. The CDR3 is 17 residues long. Germline CDR1 reads SGHTA; CDR2 reads FQGNSA. After removal of 0 bases from V and 6 bases from J, the junction contained 7 bases not matched to a gene. CDR3 sequence (DNA): TGTGCCAGCAGCTTAGCTAAGCTACTAGCGGGAGTCAATGAGCAGTTCTTC. Its translation is CASSLAKLLAGVNEQFF.

The chain recombines TRBV5-1 with TRBJ2-1; perhaps TRBD2 as D (5 bases). V was shortened by 4 bases and J by 9 bases, with 29 bases between the two germline ends. Per germline, CDR1 SGHRS and CDR2 YFSETQ. The length of the CDR3 is 18 residues. Here the CDR3 reads CASSVLAGLRPPGREQFF. The CDR3 coding sequence is TGCGCCAGCAGCGTCTTGGCCGGACTGAGGCCGCCCGGACGTGAGCAGTTCTTC.

The rearrangement links TRBV10-3 to TRBJ2-2; maybe TRBD2 (6 bases). CDR3 length equals 13 residues. V shed 8 bases and J shed 0 bases, with 7 bases lying between them. CDR1 is ENHRY, CDR2 SYGVKD, per germline. The CDR3 DNA reads as TGTGCCATCTCTAGCGCGAACACCGGGGAGCTGTTTTTT. Protein sequence: CAISSANTGELFF.